Only one count was recorded for the clone carrying this T cell receptor (beta chain). These data originate in a study of blood T cell repertoires in COVID-19. In the original processing: How many nucleated cells were present was estimated from reference gene primer amplification. TCRdb's copy holds only in-frame clones and misses some; the assay was immunoSEQ multiplex PCR. V, J and clone size are taken as reported in that table, and D and trimming were inferred from the DNA itself. Seen here are 150,000 to 250,000 clones, roughly 82% observed once, and the top ten hold 12%. Between the trimmed V and J ends, which lost 8 bases and 0 bases, there was a span of 13 bases. This CDR3 region has 14 residues. In germline, CDR1 is SGHRS, CDR2 YFSETQ. Participants' own reports of clinical history determined their cohort assignment. Cohort 3 donors counted as recovered after two negative PCRs, clearance, or resolved symptoms.

This clonotype was sampled from a man aged 40-49 years who had recovered from COVID-19. Input material: PBMCs or T cells enriched from blood (not recorded which). The chain has TRBV5-1 and TRBJ2-3, with D maybe TRBD2 (6 bases). CDR3 region: CASSGEVSTDTQYF. The CDR3 nucleotides read TGCGCCAGTTCGGGGGAGGTGAGCACAGATACGCAGTATTTT.